These 20 T cell receptor beta chains share one sample of origin, sequenced in a study of CD4 T cells in relation to SARS-CoV-2 and coronaviruses. TCRdb's table, derived via immunoSEQ multiplex PCR, lists solely in-frame clones and lacks some. The sample has some 60,000 clones, around 92% seen once. The specimen was naive CD4+ T cells from PBMCs. Subset meaning: naive CD4+ T cells isolated by negative enrichment. The receptors shown here come from an adult with COVID-19.

This clone was seen a handful of times. This rearrangement joins TRBV30 to TRBJ1-5; tentatively, D is TRBD1 (5 bases). Germline-derived CDR1 and CDR2 are GTSNPN and SVGIG (reference sequence). V was pared by 1 base and J by 3 bases, with 10 bases between. The CDR3 extends over 14 amino acids. CDR3 protein: CAWSEGRINQPQHF. Written as DNA, the CDR3 is TGTGCCTGGAGTGAGGGGCGGATCAATCAGCCCCAGCATTTT.

V and J are TRBV18 and TRBJ2-7; D uncertain. This CDR3 region has 13 residues. With 2 bases removed from V and 2 bases from J, the gap between germline ends came to 7 bases. Germline V lookup: CDR1 KGHSH, CDR2 LQKENI. CDR3 in DNA: TGTGCCAGCTCACCAATGGGGACCTACGAGCAGTACTTC. Amino acid sequence: CASSPMGTYEQYF.

The V gene is TRBV11-2, the J gene TRBJ2-1, with 8 bases lining up with TRBD1. J was trimmed by 5 bases and V by 4 bases; bases with no gene match: 10. The CDR3 runs to 16 residues. Germline V gene lookup returns CDR1 SGHAT and CDR2 FQNNGV. The CDR3 loop reads CASSSQGARANNEQFF. The CDR3 DNA follows: TGTGCCAGCAGCTCCCAGGGGGCACGCGCTAACAATGAGCAGTTCTTC.

This chain links TRBV3-1 (or the pseudogene TRBV3-2) with TRBJ2-7, with 10 bases aligning to TRBD2. Trimming at V came to 4 bases and at J to 6 bases, leaving 9 bases not matched to a gene. Looked up from germline, CDR1 is LGHDT and CDR2 is YNNKEL (reference sequence). This CDR3 spans 15 amino acids. The chain's CDR3 is CASSPASGRVGEQYF. The CDR3 DNA reads as TGTGCCAGCAGCCCGGCTAGCGGGAGAGTCGGCGAGCAGTACTTC.

The table lists this clone with a count of one. The rearrangement uses TRBV2 and TRBJ2-1, with D perhaps matching TRBD2 (6 bases). Trimming pared 2 bases from V and 4 bases from J, leaving 18 bases between. Looked up from germline, CDR1 is SNHLY and CDR2 is FYNNEI. The CDR3 runs 17 residues. The CDR3 here is CASSERALRLEYNEQFF. For the CDR3, the DNA is TGTGCCAGCAGTGAAAGGGCTCTCCGACTAGAGTACAATGAGCAGTTCTTC.

The chain has TRBV27 and TRBJ2-1; 7 bases match TRBD2. The V gene end was trimmed by 1 base and the J gene end by 0 bases; junction bases not matched to a gene: 9. CDR1 is MNHEY and CDR2 is SMNVEV in the germline V gene (reference sequence). The length of the CDR3 is 18 residues. The CDR3 sequence is CASSLFKGGPSSYNEQFF. The DNA of the CDR3 is TGTGCCAGCAGTTTATTCAAGGGAGGGCCCAGCTCCTACAATGAGCAGTTCTTC.

The chain combines TRBV24-1 with TRBJ2-2; no clear D gene. CDR1 and CDR2 from the germline V gene are KGHDR and SFDVKD. With 9 bases removed from V and 2 bases from J, the gap between germline ends came to 6 bases. The CDR3 sequence is 12 residues long. The CDR3 sequence: CATGFNTGELFF. For the CDR3, the DNA is TGTGCCACCGGGTTTAACACCGGGGAGCTGTTTTTT.

The chain couples TRBV6-6 to TRBJ1-4, with D possibly matching TRBD1 (6 bases). CDR1 and CDR2 (germline): MNHNY, SVGAGI (reference sequence). The CDR3 totals 12 residues. V lost 2 bases and J 8 bases, leaving 6 bases between the germline ends. The CDR3 nucleotides read TGTGCCAGCAGTTACCAGGGGGAAAAACTGTTTTTT. Translating it yields CASSYQGEKLFF.

The chain carries TRBV6-2 or TRBV6-3 and TRBJ1-5, with D perhaps TRBD1 (5 bases). This CDR3 has 16 residues. V lost 5 bases to trimming and J lost 2 bases, with 16 bases between them. From germline, CDR1 is MNHEY and CDR2 SVGEGT. This chain's CDR3 is CASSTRGASGNQPQHF. CDR3 coding DNA: TGTGCCAGCAGTACCCGCGGGGCTAGTGGCAATCAGCCCCAGCATTTT.

The chain uses TRBV5-1 and TRBJ2-7; tentatively, D is TRBD2 (6 bases). The CDR3 consists of 14 residues. V was cut by 3 bases and J by 5 bases, with 15 bases left in between. Germline V gene data show CDR1 as SGHRS and CDR2 as YFSETQ. CDR3 DNA sequence: TGCGCCAGCAGCTCAACCAGCTCGGGGGACGAGCAGTACTTC. Protein: CASSSTSSGDEQYF.

The rearrangement links TRBV5-1 to TRBJ2-7; 10 bases match TRBD2. This CDR3 comprises 16 residues. V lost 4 bases, J lost 2 bases, and 9 bases stayed unmatched. The V gene's germline CDR1 is SGHRS and CDR2 YFSETQ. CDR3 sequence: CASSPAPSGSTYEQYF. The CDR3 bases are TGCGCCAGCAGCCCGGCCCCTAGCGGGAGCACCTACGAGCAGTACTTC. Filled out from reference TRBV5-1 and TRBJ2-7, the complete variable domain reads KAGVTQTPRYLIKTRGQQVTLSCSPISGHRSVSWYQQTPGQGLQFLFEYFSETQRNKGNFPGRFSGRQFSNSRSEMNVSTLELGDSALYLCASSPAPSGSTYEQYFGPGTRLTVT.

The chain combines TRBV10-3 with TRBJ2-5; tentative D call: TRBD2 (7 bases). This CDR3 contains 14 residues. Germline CDR1 and CDR2: ENHRY and SYGVKD. V was shortened by 3 bases and J by 5 bases, with 13 bases between the two germline ends. The CDR3 spells CAISEGGAEETQYF. CDR3 bases: TGTGCCATCAGTGAAGGGGGGGCTGAGGAGACCCAGTACTTC.

The chain recombines TRBV5-6 with TRBJ2-1; D perhaps matches TRBD2 (5 bases). Germline values: CDR1 SGHDT, CDR2 YYEEEE. The CDR3 is made up of 16 amino acids. Trimming stripped 4 bases from V and 6 bases from J, with 20 bases between. CDR3 sequence: CASSPLADWAPNEQFF. CDR3 bases: TGTGCCAGCAGCCCTCTGGCGGACTGGGCCCCCAATGAGCAGTTCTTC. Variable domain in full (rest from reference TRBV5-6 and TRBJ2-1): DAGVTQSPTHLIKTRGQQVTLRCSPKSGHDTVSWYQQALGQGPQFIFQYYEEEERQRGNFPDRFSGHQFPNYSSELNVNALLLGDSALYLCASSPLADWAPNEQFFGPGTRLTVL.

This rearrangement joins TRBV3-1 (or the pseudogene TRBV3-2) to TRBJ1-4; D is perhaps TRBD1 (6 bases). The ends were cut back, 3 bases at V and 6 bases at J, with 11 bases in the middle. The V gene's germline CDR1 is LGHDT and CDR2 YNNKEL (reference sequence). The CDR3 is 14 amino acids. The CDR3 DNA sequence: TGTGCCAGCAGCCATCGGACAGTCTATGAAAAACTGTTTTTT. The encoded protein is CASSHRTVYEKLFF.

Points on this clone: The junction does not match germline at one end; this may be a read error. This rearrangement joins TRBV20-1 to TRBJ2-7, with 7 bases fitting TRBD2. The CDR3 has 13 amino acids. Germline CDR1 reads DFQATT; CDR2 reads SNEGSKA (reference sequence). In nucleotides, the CDR3 is TGCAGTGCTAGTCCGCTAGCGGCACGCCCCCTCGAGTTC. Protein sequence: CSASPLAARPLEF.

This chain connects TRBV4-2 to TRBJ2-3; 9 bases line up with TRBD2. CDR1 and CDR2 from the germline V gene are LGHNA and YNFKEQ. V lost 0 bases, J lost 2 bases, and 6 bases stayed unmatched. The CDR3 totals 17 residues. The CDR3 region has the DNA TGTGCCAGCAGCCAAGATAAAGCTAGCGGGATCACAGATACGCAGTATTTT. It yields the protein CASSQDKASGITDTQYF.

J is TRBJ1-5 and V is TRBV7-9; perhaps TRBD1 as D (6 bases). The CDR3 totals 17 residues. The germline gives CDR1 SEHNR, CDR2 FQNEAQ (reference sequence). The V and J ends lost 0 bases and 0 bases respectively, with 12 bases between them. CDR3 in DNA: TGTGCCAGCAGCTTAGCAGGGGGGGCTAATAGCAATCAGCCCCAGCATTTT. Protein: CASSLAGGANSNQPQHF.

The V and J genes are TRBV14 and TRBJ2-3; D remains unclear. In germline, CDR1 is SGHDN, CDR2 FVKESK. The CDR3 is 15 residues long. Trimming removed 5 bases at V and 2 bases at J, with 14 bases between. CDR3 sequence (DNA): TGTGCCAGCAGCTCCCCCAGAGGATACACAGATACGCAGTATTTT. Translating it yields CASSSPRGYTDTQYF. The variable domain in full, with the rest retrieved from reference TRBV14 and TRBJ2-3, is EAGVTQFPSHSVIEKGQTVTLRCDPISGHDNLYWYRRVMGKEIKFLLHFVKESKQDESGMPNNRFLAERTGGTYSTLKVQPAELEDSGVYFCASSSPRGYTDTQYFGPGTRLTVL.

The rearrangement joins TRBV7-2 to TRBJ1-2; no clear D. From germline, CDR1 is SGHTA and CDR2 FQGNSA. The germline V and J ends were trimmed by 3 bases and 0 bases, with 11 bases remaining between them. CDR3 length: 15 amino acids. The CDR3 DNA sequence: TGTGCCAGCAGCTTTACCGACCGACCTAACTATGGCTACACCTTC. This codes for CASSFTDRPNYGYTF.

This chain links TRBV27 with TRBJ2-5, with D uncertain. V lost 1 base and J 7 bases, leaving 19 bases between the germline ends. The CDR3 has 16 residues. Germline V lookup: CDR1 MNHEY, CDR2 SMNVEV (reference sequence). The CDR3, as DNA: TGTGCCAGCAGTTTATATCCGGAACAAAGAGAAGGGACCCAGTACTTC. Its translation: CASSLYPEQREGTQYF.